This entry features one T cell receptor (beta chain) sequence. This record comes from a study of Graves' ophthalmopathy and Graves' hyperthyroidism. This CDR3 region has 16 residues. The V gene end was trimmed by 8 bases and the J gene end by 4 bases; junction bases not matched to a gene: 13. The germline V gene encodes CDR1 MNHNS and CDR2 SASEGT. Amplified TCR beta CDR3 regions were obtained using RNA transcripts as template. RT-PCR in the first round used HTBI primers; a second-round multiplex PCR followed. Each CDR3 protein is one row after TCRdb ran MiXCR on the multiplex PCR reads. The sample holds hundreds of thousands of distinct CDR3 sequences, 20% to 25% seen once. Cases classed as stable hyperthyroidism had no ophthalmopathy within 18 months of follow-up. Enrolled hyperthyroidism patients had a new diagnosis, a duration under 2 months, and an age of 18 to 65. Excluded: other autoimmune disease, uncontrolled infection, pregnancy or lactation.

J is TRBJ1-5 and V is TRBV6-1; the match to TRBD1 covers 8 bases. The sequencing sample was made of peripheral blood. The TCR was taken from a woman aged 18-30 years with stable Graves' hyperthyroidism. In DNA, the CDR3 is TGTGCCAGCTATCCTATGGGCCAGGGGGCGAATCAGCCCCAGCATTTT. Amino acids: CASYPMGQGANQPQHF.